This T cell receptor beta chain comes out of a study of blood T cell repertoires in COVID-19. Background on the study: PBMCs, B-cell-depleted T cells, or T cells provided the cDNA or gDNA that made up the material.

In the authors' workflow: Quantification of nucleated cells was approximated via reference gene primer amplification. Some clones are missing from TCRdb's copy, which holds only in-frame ones; the method was immunoSEQ multiplex PCR. V and J calls and clone size are as listed in that table; D and trimming were resolved from the DNA. The data show around 39,000 clones, 86% seen once. The CDR3 runs 17 residues. Germline V lookup: CDR1 LNHNV, CDR2 YYDKDF (reference sequence). V gave up 0 bases and J gave up 6 bases, with 20 bases separating them. Sequencing was done on a sample of peripheral blood. The sequence was collected from a man in his 60s with active COVID-19. This chain connects TRBV15 to TRBJ1-1; possible D gene TRBD1, 5 bases. CDR3 sequence (DNA): TGTGCCACCAGCAGAGAGACAAGCGGACGGGGACTGTCTGAAGCTTTCTTT. It yields the protein CATSRETSGRGLSEAFF.